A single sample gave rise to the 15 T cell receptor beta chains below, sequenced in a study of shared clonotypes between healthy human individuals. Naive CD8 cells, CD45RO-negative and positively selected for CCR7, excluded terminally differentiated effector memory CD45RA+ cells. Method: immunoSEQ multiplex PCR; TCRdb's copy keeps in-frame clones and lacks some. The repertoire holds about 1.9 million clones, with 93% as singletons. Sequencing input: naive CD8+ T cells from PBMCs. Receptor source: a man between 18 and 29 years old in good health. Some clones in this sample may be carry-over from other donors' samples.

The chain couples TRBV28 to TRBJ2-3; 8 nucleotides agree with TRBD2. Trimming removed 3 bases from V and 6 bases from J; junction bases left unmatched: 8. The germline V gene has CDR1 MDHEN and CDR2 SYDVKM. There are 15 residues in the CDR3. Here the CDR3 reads CASSFPGGPSDTQYF. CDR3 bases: TGTGCCAGCAGTTTCCCGGGAGGGCCGTCGGATACGCAGTATTTT.

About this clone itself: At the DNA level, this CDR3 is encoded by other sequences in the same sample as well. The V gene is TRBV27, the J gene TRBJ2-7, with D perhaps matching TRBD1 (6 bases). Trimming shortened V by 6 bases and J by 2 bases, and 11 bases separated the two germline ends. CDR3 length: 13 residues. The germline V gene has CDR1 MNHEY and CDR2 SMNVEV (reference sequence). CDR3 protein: CASSYGTTYEQYF. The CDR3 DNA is TGTGCCAGCAGCTACGGGACAACCTACGAGCAGTACTTC.

The CDR3 DNA reads TGCAGTACAGGGGGCACCGGGGAGCTGTTTTTT. The encoded protein is CSTGGTGELFF. The V and J genes are TRBV29-1 and TRBJ2-2, with 8 bases lining up with TRBD1. The CDR3 has 11 residues. Germline loops: CDR1 SQVTM, CDR2 ANQGSEA.

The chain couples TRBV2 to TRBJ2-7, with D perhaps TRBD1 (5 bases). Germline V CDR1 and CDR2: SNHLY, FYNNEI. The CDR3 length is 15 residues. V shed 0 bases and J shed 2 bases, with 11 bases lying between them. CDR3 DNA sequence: TGTGCCAGCAGTGAAGCGCAGGACATCCCCTACGAGCAGTACTTC. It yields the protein CASSEAQDIPYEQYF. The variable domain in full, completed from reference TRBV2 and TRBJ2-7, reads EPEVTQTPSHQVTQMGQEVILRCVPISNHLYFYWYRQILGQKVEFLVSFYNNEISEKSEIFDDQFSVERPDGSNFTLKIRSTKLEDSAMYFCASSEAQDIPYEQYFGPGTRLTVT.

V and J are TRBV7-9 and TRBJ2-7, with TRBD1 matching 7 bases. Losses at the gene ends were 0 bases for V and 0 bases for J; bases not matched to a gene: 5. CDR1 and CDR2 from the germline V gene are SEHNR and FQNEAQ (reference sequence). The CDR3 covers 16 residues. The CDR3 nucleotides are TGTGCCAGCAGCTTAGCCCAGGGGGTGACCTCCTACGAGCAGTACTTC. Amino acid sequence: CASSLAQGVTSYEQYF.

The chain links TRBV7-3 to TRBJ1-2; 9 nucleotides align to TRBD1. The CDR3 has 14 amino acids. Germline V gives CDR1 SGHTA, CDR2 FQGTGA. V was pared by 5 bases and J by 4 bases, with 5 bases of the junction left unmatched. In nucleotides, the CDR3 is TGTGCCAGCAGCGCCGGGACAGGGCCCTATGGCTACACCTTC. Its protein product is CASSAGTGPYGYTF.

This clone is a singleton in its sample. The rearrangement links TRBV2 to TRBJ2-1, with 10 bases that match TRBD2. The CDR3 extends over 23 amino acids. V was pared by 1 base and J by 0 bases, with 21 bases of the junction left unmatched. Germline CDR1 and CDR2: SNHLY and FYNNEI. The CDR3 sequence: CASSEERPTTGTSDRRSYNEQFF. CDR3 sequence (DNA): TGTGCCAGCAGTGAAGAGAGGCCTACAACCGGGACTAGCGACCGCCGCTCCTACAATGAGCAGTTCTTC. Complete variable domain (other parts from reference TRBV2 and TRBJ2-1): EPEVTQTPSHQVTQMGQEVILRCVPISNHLYFYWYRQILGQKVEFLVSFYNNEISEKSEIFDDQFSVERPDGSNFTLKIRSTKLEDSAMYFCASSEERPTTGTSDRRSYNEQFFGPGTRLTVL.

CDR3 sequence (DNA): TGTGCCAGCTCACCGATGACAGGGGCGGCCTACGAGCAGTACTTC. This encodes CASSPMTGAAYEQYF. The chain couples TRBV18 to TRBJ2-7; TRBD1 agrees at 8 bases. The germline V gene has CDR1 KGHSH and CDR2 LQKENI. The V gene end was trimmed by 3 bases and the J gene end by 2 bases; junction bases not matched to a gene: 6. The CDR3 has 15 residues. The full variable domain, its missing parts supplied by reference TRBV18 and TRBJ2-7, is NAGVMQNPRHLVRRRGQEARLRCSPMKGHSHVYWYRQLPEEGLKFMVYLQKENIIDESGMPKERFSAEFPKEGPSILRIQQVVRGDSAAYFCASSPMTGAAYEQYFGPGTRLTVT.

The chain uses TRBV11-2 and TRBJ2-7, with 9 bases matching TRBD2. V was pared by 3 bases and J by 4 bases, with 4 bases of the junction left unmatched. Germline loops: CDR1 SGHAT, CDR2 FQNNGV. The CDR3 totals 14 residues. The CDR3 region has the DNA TGTGCCAGCAGCTTTTCCGCGGGGGGGTACGAGCAGTACTTC. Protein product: CASSFSAGGYEQYF. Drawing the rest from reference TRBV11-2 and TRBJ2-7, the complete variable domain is EAGVAQSPRYKIIEKRQSVAFWCNPISGHATLYWYQQILGQGPKLLIQFQNNGVVDDSQLPKDRFSAERLKGVDSTLKIQPAKLEDSAVYLCASSFSAGGYEQYFGPGTRLTVT.

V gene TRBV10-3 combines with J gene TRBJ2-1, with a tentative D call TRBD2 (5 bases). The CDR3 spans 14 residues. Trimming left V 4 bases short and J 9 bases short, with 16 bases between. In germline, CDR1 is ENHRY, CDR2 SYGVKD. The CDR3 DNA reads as TGTGCCATCAGTGGGGAGAATAGGGTAGGTGAGCAGTTCTTC. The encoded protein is CAISGENRVGEQFF.

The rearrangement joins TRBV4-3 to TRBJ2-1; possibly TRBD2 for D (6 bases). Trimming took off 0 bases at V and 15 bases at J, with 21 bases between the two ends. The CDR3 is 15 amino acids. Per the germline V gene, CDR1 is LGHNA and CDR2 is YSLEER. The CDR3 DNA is TGCGCCAGCAGCCAAGATCGTCCTTCGTCTAGCGAACCGTTCTTC. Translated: CASSQDRPSSSEPFF.

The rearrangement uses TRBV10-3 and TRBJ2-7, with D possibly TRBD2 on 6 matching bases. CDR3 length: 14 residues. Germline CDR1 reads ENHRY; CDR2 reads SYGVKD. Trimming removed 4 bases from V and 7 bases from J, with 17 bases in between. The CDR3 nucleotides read TGTGCCATCAGTGGGCCGGGGGACCTCCTGGAGCAGTACTTC. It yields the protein CAISGPGDLLEQYF.

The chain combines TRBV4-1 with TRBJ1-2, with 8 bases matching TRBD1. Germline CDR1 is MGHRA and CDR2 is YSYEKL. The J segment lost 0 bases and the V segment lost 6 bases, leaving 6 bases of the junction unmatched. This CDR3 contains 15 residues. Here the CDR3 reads CASRYRDRTNYGYTF. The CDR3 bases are TGCGCCAGCAGATACCGGGACAGGACTAACTATGGCTACACCTTC.

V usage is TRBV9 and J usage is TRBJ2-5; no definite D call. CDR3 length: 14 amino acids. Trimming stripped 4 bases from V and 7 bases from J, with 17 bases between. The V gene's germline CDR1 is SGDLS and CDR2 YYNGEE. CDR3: CASSPDPPPGTQYF. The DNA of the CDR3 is TGTGCCAGCAGCCCGGACCCGCCCCCTGGGACCCAGTACTTC.

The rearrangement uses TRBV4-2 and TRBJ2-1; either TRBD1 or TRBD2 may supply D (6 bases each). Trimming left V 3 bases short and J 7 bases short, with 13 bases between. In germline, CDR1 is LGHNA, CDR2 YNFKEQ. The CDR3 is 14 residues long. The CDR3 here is CASSQSRGGNEQFF. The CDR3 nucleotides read TGTGCCAGCAGCCAGTCACGAGGGGGGAATGAGCAGTTCTTC.